Listed here is a single T cell receptor (beta chain). The antigen it binds to is not known. The sample holds no much larger clone one base away, and base qualities are not on file. The sample comes from a study of T cells in Graves' hyperthyroidism and ophthalmopathy (dated by TCRdb to between 2018 and 2020). Some background on the complete study: Peripheral blood was sampled at the time of initial diagnosis, prior to any treatment. A discovery cohort of about a hundred patients, fewer than 50 with Graves' ophthalmopathy and 55 to 60 with stable Graves' hyperthyroidism, was used to find distinguishing TCR V-J signatures. Prospective prediction of ophthalmopathy was tested in an independent validation cohort of 18 to 20 hyperthyroidism patients and 15 to 17 patients who later progressed to ophthalmopathy. The roughly 100 discovery patients were randomly divided into training and test sets at a 7:3 ratio. In addition, the study compared T-cell repertoires in thyroid tissue and in blood from over 5 Graves' hyperthyroidism patients. Following sampling, methimazole starting at 30 mg daily was given to hyperthyroidism patients, and high-dose intravenous methylprednisolone was given to ophthalmopathy patients. The paper describes TCR Vbeta CDR3 sequencing of 120 to 150 peripheral blood samples, made up of around 41 ophthalmopathy patients, around 78 hyperthyroidism patients and about 17 progressor patients. Study-wide conclusions, independent of this receptor: Most expanded thyroid clonotypes (frequency above 0.001) were also detected in blood, suggesting blood repertoires may reflect thyroid immune responses. A 13 V-J signature model separated ophthalmopathy from stable hyperthyroidism, with 87.88% sensitivity and 81.08% specificity in cross-validation and 80%/75% in testing. Sample size was not statistically predetermined, and blinding of investigators to group allocation was not performed. In validation, the model predicted progression to ophthalmopathy with around 71% sensitivity and less than 75% specificity, a median of around 6.6 months before onset.

Ophthalmopathy patients had moderately to severely active disease, with a Clinical Activity Score of 3 or more, a NOSPECS grade of 4 or more, and a disease duration of less than 3 months. The study excluded patients with uncontrolled infections, other autoimmune diseases, pregnancy or lactation. Clinical symptoms, serum thyroxine and TRAb, thyroid ultrasound, and orbital computed tomography formed the basis for the diagnoses. Ficoll-Paque density gradient centrifugation was used to isolate PBMCs from 8.5 to 10 ml of fresh peripheral blood. Total RNA was extracted with Trizol reagent, and quality was checked on an Agilent 2100 Bioanalyzer. Amplification of TCR beta CDR3 regions was carried out from RNA transcripts. The first round of RT-PCR for the TCR CDR3 was performed with the HTBI primer set and the Qiagen OneStep RT-PCR kit. Libraries were constructed in a second round of multiplex PCR, after which size selection and purification were performed. The libraries were sequenced on an Illumina HiSeq2000 using paired-end 100 bp reads. The authors' analysis ran thus. SOAPnuke was used to process the raw data, throwing out any read that contained adapters or uncalled bases, had a mean Phred below 15, or lacked an exact constant-primer or identifier match. COPE v1.2.5 was used to merge the high-quality paired reads, and each unique nucleotide sequence was defined as a clonotype. Clonotypes were aligned to IMGT TRBV, TRBD and TRBJ reference segments using MiTCR v1.1. Only V-J combinations with frequency above 0.0001, covering 99% to 99.2% of repertoires, were analysed. A TCS score was defined as the ratio between F50 (clonal expansion) and ExV (chaos), using BLOSUM62-based TCRdist between CDR3 peptides within each V-J. Welch's t-statistics and random forest reduced 500 to 550 V-J features to about 12, which were used in a naive Bayes classifier (R e1071). TCRdb applied fastp at Q25 and MiXCR to the public reads, then kept only in-frame beta chains. Rows are combined by CDR3 protein, so each entry shows the most common genes and DNA. TCRdb's processing, not the authors', yielded these V and J calls. Here the sample has under 350,000 distinct CDR3 sequences; roughly 13% occur a single time. The ten largest clones add up to 34% of the sample.

This TCR was recovered from a woman aged 40 to 55 with Graves' ophthalmopathy. The material sequenced was blood.

CDR3 protein: CAWSSGSPRSYSNQPQHF. The bases are TGTGCCTGGAGTAGTGGGTCCCCCAGGAGCTATAGCAATCAGCCCCAGCATTTT. The receptor chain draws on TRBV30 and TRBJ1-5; the D gene identity is not certain. In the germline V gene (reference sequence), CDR1 corresponds to GTSNPN and CDR2 to SVGIG. V loses 2 bases, J loses 0 bases, and the germline ends lie 20 bases apart. The CDR3 runs 18 residues from the cysteine to the phenylalanine. Only CDR3 DNA remains: 54 bases, in frame from the first base.